The entry that follows covers one TCR beta chain sequence. The target antigen is unknown. The entry originates in a study of vaccination effects on CD4 cells after COVID-19. The V gene's germline CDR1 is SGHRS and CDR2 YFSETQ. Trimming at V came to 3 bases and at J to 8 bases, leaving 12 bases not matched to a gene. The CDR3 is made up of 16 amino acids. Study conclusions and caveats: The study had few convalescent patients and no early post-infection timepoints. Vaccine- and infection-induced clones showed marked clonal contraction late following vaccination.

Subsequent to 10 days of culture, CD4+ T cells were isolated. Prior SARS-CoV-2 infection was absent in the vaccine recipients, as shown by negative nucleocapsid antibodies. Produced via immunoSEQ multiplex PCR; TCRdb's table is partial and in-frame only. The data hold about 37,000 clones, with about 70% observed a single time. The chain has TRBV5-1 and TRBJ2-1, with 9 bases that match TRBD1. This receptor was obtained from a human donor who received a COVID-19 vaccine. Specimen: CD4+ T cells from PBMCs cultured without peptide, collected before COVID-19 vaccination. As DNA, the CDR3 is TGCGCCAGCAGCTCGGCCGGGACAGGGTTGGGGGATGAGCAGTTCTTC. Its protein is CASSSAGTGLGDEQFF.